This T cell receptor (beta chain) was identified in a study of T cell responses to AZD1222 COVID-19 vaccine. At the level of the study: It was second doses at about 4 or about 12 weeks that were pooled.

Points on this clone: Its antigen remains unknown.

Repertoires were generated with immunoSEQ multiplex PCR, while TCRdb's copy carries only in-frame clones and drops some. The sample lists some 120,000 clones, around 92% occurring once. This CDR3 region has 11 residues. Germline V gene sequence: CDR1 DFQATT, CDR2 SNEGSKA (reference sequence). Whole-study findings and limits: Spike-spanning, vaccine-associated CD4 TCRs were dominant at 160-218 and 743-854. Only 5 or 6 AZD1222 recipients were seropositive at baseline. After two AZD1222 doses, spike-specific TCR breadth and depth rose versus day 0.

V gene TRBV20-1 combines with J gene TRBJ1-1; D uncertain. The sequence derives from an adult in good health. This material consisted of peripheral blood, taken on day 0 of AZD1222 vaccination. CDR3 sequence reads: CRIVGNTEAFF. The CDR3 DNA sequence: TGCAGAATTGTGGGGAACACTGAAGCTTTCTTT.